Below, 3 T cell receptor beta chains from the same sample are listed, as sequenced in a study of cytomegalovirus exposure and HLA in healthy donors. Only in-frame clones appear in the TCRdb table, and some are missing; sequencing was by immunoSEQ multiplex PCR. The sample lists tens of thousands of clones; about 95% were seen once. What was sequenced was PBMCs. These receptors were obtained from a woman aged 18-29 years in good health and CMV-seropositive.

The chain has TRBV5-4 and TRBJ2-1; TRBD2 matches at 12 bases. V lost 4 bases, J lost 4 bases, and 6 bases stayed unmatched. This CDR3 has 16 residues. Looked up from germline, CDR1 is SGHNT and CDR2 is YYREEE (reference sequence). The CDR3 region is CASSPRLAGDYNEQFF. Here the CDR3 DNA reads TGTGCCAGCAGCCCCAGACTAGCGGGGGATTACAATGAGCAGTTCTTC.

The chain uses TRBV7-9 and TRBJ2-1; 7 positions agree with TRBD1. Germline CDR1 SEHNR, CDR2 FQNEAQ (reference sequence). V dropped 2 bases and J dropped 2; count of bases not matched to a gene: 3. The CDR3 runs 15 residues. CDR3: CASSLLQGAYNEQFF. In DNA form, the CDR3 reads TGTGCCAGCAGCTTATTGCAGGGGGCCTACAATGAGCAGTTCTTC.

The V call is TRBV11-2, the J call TRBJ1-3; possible D gene TRBD1, 5 bases. The CDR3 runs 15 residues. Germline lookup yields CDR1 SGHAT and CDR2 FQNNGV. V was shortened by 2 bases and J by 4 bases, with 12 bases between the two germline ends. Here the CDR3 reads CASSLLQVVGNTIYF. The CDR3 bases are TGTGCCAGCAGCTTACTACAGGTCGTGGGAAACACCATATATTTT.